The entry that follows covers one T cell receptor (beta chain) sequence. At one end the junction does not follow the germline gene, possibly because of a read error. CDR1 is LNHNV, CDR2 YYDKDF, per germline (reference sequence). CDR3 length: 14 residues. This specimen comes from a study of chemoradiotherapy in HPV16-positive cancers. Produced via immunoSEQ multiplex PCR; TCRdb's table is partial and in-frame only. This table has about 10,000 clones, 65% to 70% appearing once. Collection of the sample occurred from a patient who underwent chemoradiotherapy. The clonotype was recovered from a human donor with HPV-associated anogenital cancer. The chain has TRBV15 and TRBJ2-7, with D perhaps TRBD1 (6 bases). The CDR3 DNA reads TGTGCCACCAGCAGAGGAGGACAGTCCCCTCCAATCGACTTC. Encoded protein: CATSRGGQSPPIDF. Variable domain in full (rest from reference TRBV15 and TRBJ2-7): DAMVIQNPRYQVTQFGKPVTLSCSQTLNHNVMYWYQQKSSQAPKLLFHYYDKDFNNEADTPDNFQSRRPNTSFCFLDIRSPGLGDTAMYLCATSRGGQSPPIDFGPGTRLTVT.